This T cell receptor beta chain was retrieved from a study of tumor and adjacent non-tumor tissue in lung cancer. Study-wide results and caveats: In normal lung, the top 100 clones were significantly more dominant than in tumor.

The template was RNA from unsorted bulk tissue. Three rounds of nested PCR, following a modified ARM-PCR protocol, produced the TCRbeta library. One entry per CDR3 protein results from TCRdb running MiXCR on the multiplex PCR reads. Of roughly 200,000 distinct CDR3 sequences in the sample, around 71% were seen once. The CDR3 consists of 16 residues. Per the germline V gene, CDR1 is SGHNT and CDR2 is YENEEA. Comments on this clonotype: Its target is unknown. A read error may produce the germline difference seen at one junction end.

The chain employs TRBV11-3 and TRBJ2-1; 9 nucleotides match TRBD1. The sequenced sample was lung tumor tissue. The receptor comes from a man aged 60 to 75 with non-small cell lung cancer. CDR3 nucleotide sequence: TGTGCCACCAGGCATGGGATGGGACAGGGCTACAATGAGCAATTCTTC. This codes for CATRHGMGQGYNEQFF.